What follows are 5 T cell receptor beta chains derived from one specimen sequenced in a study of cytomegalovirus exposure and HLA in healthy donors. The PCR ran on 60 Vbeta and 13 Jbeta primers. The protocol was immunoSEQ multiplex PCR, while the TCRdb copy is restricted to in-frame clones and leaves out a portion. Counted here are about 140,000 clones, roughly four fifths occurring once; the ten biggest clones make up around 1.5%. What was sequenced was PBMCs. The receptors were gathered from a female donor in good health and CMV-seronegative.

The chain recombines TRBV7-2 with TRBJ1-5, with TRBD1 matching 7 bases. Trimming cost V 3 bases and J 1 base; bases outside gene matches: 9. The CDR3 sequence is 17 residues long. Germline values: CDR1 SGHTA, CDR2 FQGNSA. DNA of the CDR3: TGTGCCAGCAGCTTGTCGGCAGGGGGTGCGAGCAATCAGCCCCAGCATTTT. It encodes CASSLSAGGASNQPQHF.

The rearrangement joins TRBV6-6 to TRBJ1-1, with D hard to call. CDR3 length: 14 amino acids. Germline loops: CDR1 MNHNY, CDR2 SVGAGI (reference sequence). V was pared by 0 bases and J by 8 bases, with 13 bases between. The CDR3 is CASSYSITRLEAFF. The CDR3 DNA reads TGTGCCAGCAGTTACTCGATAACGAGACTCGAAGCTTTCTTT.

The chain couples TRBV11-3 to TRBJ2-5, with D perhaps TRBD2 (6 bases). V dropped 0 bases and J dropped 11 bases, with 19 bases sitting between them. The CDR3 length is 15 residues. Germline V gene sequence: CDR1 SGHNT, CDR2 YENEEA. The DNA of the CDR3 is TGTGCCAGCAGCTTAGATAATGGGGGGTCTTGGGAGCAGTACTTC. Translation gives CASSLDNGGSWEQYF.

Here the CDR3 reads CASSPGGSGPQETQYF. The CDR3, as DNA: TGCGCCAGCAGCCCCGGCGGTTCGGGTCCCCAAGAGACCCAGTACTTC. V and J are TRBV10-2 and TRBJ2-5; unclear D gene. CDR1 is WSHSY, CDR2 SAAADI, per germline. Trimming stripped 6 bases from V and 1 base from J, with 18 bases between. This CDR3 is built from 16 residues.

The genes are TRBV5-4 and TRBJ2-5; tentatively, D is TRBD2 (7 bases). The V end was cut by 1 base, the J end by 9 bases, with 19 bases between. Germline V gene data show CDR1 as SGHNT and CDR2 as YYREEE (reference sequence). There are 15 residues in the CDR3. The CDR3, as DNA: TGTGCCAGCAGCTTGCCGGGGGGCGCGGGGGAGGCCCAGTACTTC. This sequence encodes CASSLPGGAGEAQYF.